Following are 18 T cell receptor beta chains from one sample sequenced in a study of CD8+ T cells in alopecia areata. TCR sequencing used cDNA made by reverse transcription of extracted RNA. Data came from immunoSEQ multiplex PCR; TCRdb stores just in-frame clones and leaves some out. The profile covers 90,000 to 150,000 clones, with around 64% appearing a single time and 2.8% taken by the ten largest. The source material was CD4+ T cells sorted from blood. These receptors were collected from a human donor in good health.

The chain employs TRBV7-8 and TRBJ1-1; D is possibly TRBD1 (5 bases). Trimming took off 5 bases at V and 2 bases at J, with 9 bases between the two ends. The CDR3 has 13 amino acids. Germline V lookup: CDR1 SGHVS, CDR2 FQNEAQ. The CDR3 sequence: CASSIQENTEAFF. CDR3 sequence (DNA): TGTGCCAGCAGCATACAGGAAAACACTGAAGCTTTCTTT.

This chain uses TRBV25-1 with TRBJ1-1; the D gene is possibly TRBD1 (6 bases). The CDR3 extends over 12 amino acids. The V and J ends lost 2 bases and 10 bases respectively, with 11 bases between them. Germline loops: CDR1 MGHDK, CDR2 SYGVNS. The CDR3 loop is CASSEMRGAAFF. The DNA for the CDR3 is TGTGCCAGCAGTGAAATGAGGGGGGCAGCTTTCTTT.

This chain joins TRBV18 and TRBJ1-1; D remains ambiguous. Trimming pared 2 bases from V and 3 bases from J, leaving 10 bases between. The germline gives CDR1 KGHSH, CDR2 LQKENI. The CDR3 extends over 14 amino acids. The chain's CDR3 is CASSPFPGDTEAFF. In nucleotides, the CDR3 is TGTGCCAGCTCACCATTTCCCGGGGACACTGAAGCTTTCTTT.

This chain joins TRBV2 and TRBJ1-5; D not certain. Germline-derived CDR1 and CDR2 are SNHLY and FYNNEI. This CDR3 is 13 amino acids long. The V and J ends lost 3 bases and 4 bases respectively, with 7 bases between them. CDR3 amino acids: CASSEGINQPQHF. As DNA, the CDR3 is TGTGCCAGCAGTGAGGGGATAAATCAGCCCCAGCATTTT.

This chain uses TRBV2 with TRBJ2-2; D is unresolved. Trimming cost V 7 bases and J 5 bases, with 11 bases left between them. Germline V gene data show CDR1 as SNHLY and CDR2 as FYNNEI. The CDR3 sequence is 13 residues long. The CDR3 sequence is CASTSVRTGELFF. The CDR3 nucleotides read TGTGCCAGCACCAGCGTCCGGACCGGGGAGCTGTTTTTT. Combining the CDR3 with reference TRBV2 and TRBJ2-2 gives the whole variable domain EPEVTQTPSHQVTQMGQEVILRCVPISNHLYFYWYRQILGQKVEFLVSFYNNEISEKSEIFDDQFSVERPDGSNFTLKIRSTKLEDSAMYFCASTSVRTGELFFGEGSRLTVL.

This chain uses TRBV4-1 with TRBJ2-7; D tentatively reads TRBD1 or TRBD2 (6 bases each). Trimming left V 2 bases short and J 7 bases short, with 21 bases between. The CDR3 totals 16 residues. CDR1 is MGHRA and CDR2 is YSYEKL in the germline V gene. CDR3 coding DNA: TGCGCCAGCAGCCAAATACAGGGACCCCGTAGCGGAGAGCAGTACTTC. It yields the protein CASSQIQGPRSGEQYF.

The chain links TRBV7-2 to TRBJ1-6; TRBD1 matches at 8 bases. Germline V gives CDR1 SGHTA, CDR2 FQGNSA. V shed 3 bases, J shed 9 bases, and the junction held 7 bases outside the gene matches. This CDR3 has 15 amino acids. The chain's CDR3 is CASSLWAGGSSPLHF. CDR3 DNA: TGTGCCAGCAGCTTGTGGGCAGGGGGCAGTTCACCCCTCCACTTT.

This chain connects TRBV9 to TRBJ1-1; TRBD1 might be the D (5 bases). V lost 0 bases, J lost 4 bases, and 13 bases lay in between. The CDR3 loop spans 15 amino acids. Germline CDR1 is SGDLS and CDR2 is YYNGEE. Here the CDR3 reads CASSVGGPGSTEAFF. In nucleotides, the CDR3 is TGTGCCAGCAGCGTAGGGGGCCCGGGAAGCACTGAAGCTTTCTTT.

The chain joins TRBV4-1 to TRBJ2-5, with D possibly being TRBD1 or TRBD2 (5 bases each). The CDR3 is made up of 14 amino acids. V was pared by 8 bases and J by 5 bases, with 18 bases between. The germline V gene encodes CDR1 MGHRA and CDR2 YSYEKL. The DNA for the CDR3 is TGCGCCAGCGGGGGTTTAGGGGCTGGGGAGACCCAGTACTTC. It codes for CASGGLGAGETQYF.

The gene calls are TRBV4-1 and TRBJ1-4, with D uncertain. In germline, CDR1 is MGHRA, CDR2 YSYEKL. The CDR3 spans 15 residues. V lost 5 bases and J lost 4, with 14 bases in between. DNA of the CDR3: TGCGCCAGCAGCTCCGCGGGAGGAGGTAATGAAAAACTGTTTTTT. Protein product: CASSSAGGGNEKLFF.

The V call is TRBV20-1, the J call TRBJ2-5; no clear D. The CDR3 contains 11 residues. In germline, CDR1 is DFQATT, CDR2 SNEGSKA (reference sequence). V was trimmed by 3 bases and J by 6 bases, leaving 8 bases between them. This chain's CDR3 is CSARDLKTQYF. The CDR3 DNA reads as TGCAGTGCTAGGGATCTAAAGACCCAGTACTTC.

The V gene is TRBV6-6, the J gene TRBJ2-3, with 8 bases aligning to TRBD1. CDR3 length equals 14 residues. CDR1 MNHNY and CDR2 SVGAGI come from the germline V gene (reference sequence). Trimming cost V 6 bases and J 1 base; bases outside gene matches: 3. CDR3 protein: CASRPDRGTDTQYF. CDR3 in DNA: TGTGCCAGCAGGCCGGACAGGGGCACAGATACGCAGTATTTT.

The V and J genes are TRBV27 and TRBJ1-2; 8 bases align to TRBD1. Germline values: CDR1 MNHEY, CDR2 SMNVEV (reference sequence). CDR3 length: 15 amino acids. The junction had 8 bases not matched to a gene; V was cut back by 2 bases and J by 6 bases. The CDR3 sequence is CASSLLGQGGNGYTF. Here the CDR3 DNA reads TGTGCCAGCAGTTTACTTGGACAGGGTGGTAATGGCTACACCTTC.

For the CDR3, the DNA is TGTGCCAGCAGTGTATCAGGAGGAGGGTCTGCTGGCTACACCTTC. It translates to CASSVSGGGSAGYTF. The chain combines TRBV2 with TRBJ1-2; no definite D call. From germline, CDR1 is SNHLY and CDR2 FYNNEI. The CDR3 covers 15 residues. V dropped 4 bases and J dropped 7 bases, with 19 bases sitting between them.

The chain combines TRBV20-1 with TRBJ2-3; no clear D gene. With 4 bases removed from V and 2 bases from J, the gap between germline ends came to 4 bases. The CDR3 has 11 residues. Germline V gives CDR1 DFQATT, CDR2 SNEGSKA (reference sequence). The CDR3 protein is CSAKYTDTQYF. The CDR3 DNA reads TGCAGTGCTAAATACACAGATACGCAGTATTTT.

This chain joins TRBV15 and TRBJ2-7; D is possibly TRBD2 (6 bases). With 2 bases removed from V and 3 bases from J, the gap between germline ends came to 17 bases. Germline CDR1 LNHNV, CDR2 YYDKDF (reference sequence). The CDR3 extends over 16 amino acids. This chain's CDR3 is CATSRTGTPNLYEQYF. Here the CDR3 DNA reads TGTGCCACCAGCAGAACCGGGACTCCGAACCTCTACGAGCAGTACTTC.

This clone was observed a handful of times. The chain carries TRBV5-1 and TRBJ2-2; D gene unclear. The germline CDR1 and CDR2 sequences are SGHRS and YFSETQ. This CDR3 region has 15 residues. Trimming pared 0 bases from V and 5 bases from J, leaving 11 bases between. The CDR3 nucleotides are TGCGCCAGCAGCTTGGCGGCGGAAGGGACCGGGGAGCTGTTTTTT. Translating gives CASSLAAEGTGELFF.

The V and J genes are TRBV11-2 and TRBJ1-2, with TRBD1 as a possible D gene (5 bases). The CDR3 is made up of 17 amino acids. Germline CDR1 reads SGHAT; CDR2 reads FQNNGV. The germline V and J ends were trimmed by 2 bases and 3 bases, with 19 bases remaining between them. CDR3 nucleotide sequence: TGTGCCAGCAGCTTACGGCTGCAGGCTCGGGGGGACTATGGCTACACCTTC. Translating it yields CASSLRLQARGDYGYTF.